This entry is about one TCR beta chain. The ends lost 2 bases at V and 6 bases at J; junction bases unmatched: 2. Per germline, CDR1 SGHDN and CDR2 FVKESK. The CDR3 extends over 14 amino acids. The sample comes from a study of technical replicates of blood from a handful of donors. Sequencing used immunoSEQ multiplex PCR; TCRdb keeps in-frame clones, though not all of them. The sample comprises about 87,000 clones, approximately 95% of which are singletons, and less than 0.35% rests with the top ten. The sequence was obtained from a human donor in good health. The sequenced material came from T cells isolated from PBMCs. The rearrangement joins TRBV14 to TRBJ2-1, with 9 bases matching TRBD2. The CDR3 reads CASSQRGRANEQFF. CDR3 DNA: TGTGCCAGCAGCCAACGCGGGAGGGCCAATGAGCAGTTCTTC.